This entry lists 20 T cell receptor beta chains sequenced from one sample in a study of T cells expressing NK-cell markers. TCRdb processed the 5' RACE reads again and assigns one entry to each CDR3 protein, with no DNA. The sample table sets out about 260,000 distinct CDR3 sequences. The sequencing sample was made of blood T cells: a sorted CD56 or NKG2C T cell subset, CD4+ or CD8+ T cells, or bulk PBMC T cells (not recorded which). These receptors were taken from a woman aged 18 to 75 in good health.

The chain links TRBV6-1 to TRBJ1-1; TCRdb's D call, TRBD1, is unchecked because there is no DNA. The germline V gene encodes CDR1 MNHNS and CDR2 SASEGT. The CDR3 loop spans 13 amino acids. The CDR3: CASNRQGGTEAFF.

The V gene is TRBV18, the J gene TRBJ2-1; TCRdb reports TRBD2, a call that lacks DNA to check it against. The CDR3 is 18 residues long. The germline CDR1 and CDR2 sequences are KGHSH and LQKENI. CDR3 sequence: CASSNKLAGGISYNEQFF.

This rearrangement joins TRBV20-1 to TRBJ2-7; TCRdb names TRBD1, which stays unverified in the absence of DNA. The CDR3 covers 15 residues. Germline V gene lookup returns CDR1 DFQATT and CDR2 SNEGSKA (reference sequence). CDR3 sequence reads: CSAPAWTGLSYEQYF.

This rearrangement joins TRBV4-3 to TRBJ1-4; no DNA is available, so the TRBD1 call from TCRdb remains unchecked. Germline-derived CDR1 and CDR2 are LGHNA and YSLEER. The CDR3 is 16 residues long. CDR3 residues: CASSQEGTGRHEKLFF.

The gene calls are TRBV5-6 and TRBJ2-1; TCRdb outputs TRBD1, but without DNA this stays unchecked. The CDR3 extends over 14 amino acids. Germline V gene data show CDR1 as SGHDT and CDR2 as YYEEEE. The CDR3 spells CASSSGQYYNEQFF.

The rearrangement links TRBV7-3 to TRBJ2-2; TCRdb's D call of TRBD1 is untestable without DNA. The CDR3 loop spans 15 amino acids. Per germline, CDR1 SGHTA and CDR2 FQGTGA. The CDR3: CASSPHGQNTGELFF.

The chain joins TRBV12-3 or TRBV12-4 to TRBJ1-4. The CDR3 length is 13 residues. The CDR3 here is CASSFSGGEKLFF.

V usage is TRBV30 and J usage is TRBJ2-2; TCRdb's D call of TRBD1 is untestable without DNA. Germline V gene data show CDR1 as GTSNPN and CDR2 as SVGIG (reference sequence). The CDR3 is 15 amino acids. This CDR3 is CAWSIAGTGTGELFF.

The chain is built from TRBV20-1 and TRBJ2-7. This CDR3 has 13 amino acids. CDR1 and CDR2 (germline): DFQATT, SNEGSKA (reference sequence). CDR3: CSARGRSTYEQYF.

The chain couples TRBV18 to TRBJ1-4; the D gene TCRdb calls, TRBD1, cannot be checked with no DNA. Per the germline V gene, CDR1 is KGHSH and CDR2 is LQKENI. CDR3 size: 16 residues. The CDR3 region is CASSPLAGQGDEKLFF.

V gene TRBV20-1 combines with J gene TRBJ2-3; checking the TCRdb D call of TRBD1 is not possible without DNA. CDR3 size: 14 residues. Germline V gene data show CDR1 as DFQATT and CDR2 as SNEGSKA (reference sequence). The CDR3 sequence is CSAKSGSSTDTQYF.

The chain recombines TRBV10-3 with TRBJ2-1. From germline, CDR1 is ENHRY and CDR2 SYGVKD. CDR3 length: 13 residues. The CDR3 protein is CAISAAPYNEQFF.

V is TRBV7-2 and J is TRBJ2-1. The germline CDR1 and CDR2 sequences are SGHTA and FQGNSA. The CDR3 spans 12 residues. CDR3 sequence reads: CASSFVTSPQFF.

The gene calls are TRBV24-1 and TRBJ2-1; the D gene TCRdb calls, TRBD1, cannot be checked with no DNA. Germline V gene sequence: CDR1 KGHDR, CDR2 SFDVKD. The CDR3 contains 16 residues. CDR3 in amino acids: CATSDLSGERYNEQFF.

The rearrangement uses TRBV19 and TRBJ2-2; TCRdb designates TRBD2, a call that cannot be tested without DNA. CDR3 length: 15 residues. Germline V gene lookup returns CDR1 LNHDA and CDR2 SQIVND (reference sequence). The chain's CDR3 is CASRIAGGFAGELFF.

This chain joins TRBV7-2 and TRBJ2-5; TCRdb outputs TRBD1, but without DNA this stays unchecked. This CDR3 region has 14 residues. Germline V CDR1 and CDR2: SGHTA, FQGNSA. CDR3 protein: CASSFFAPEETQYF.

The chain employs TRBV7-2 and TRBJ1-5; TCRdb's assignment of TRBD1 cannot be checked, as there is no DNA. Germline-derived CDR1 and CDR2 are SGHTA and FQGNSA. The CDR3 extends over 15 amino acids. The CDR3 sequence is CASTSGGSGNQPQHF.

V and J are TRBV5-1 and TRBJ2-7; the TCRdb call, TRBD2, lacks DNA for checking. The germline V gene has CDR1 SGHRS and CDR2 YFSETQ. CDR3 length: 14 residues. The CDR3 loop is CASSTLAGFGEQYF.

The chain uses TRBV20-1 and TRBJ2-1; TCRdb designates TRBD2, a call that cannot be tested without DNA. Per the germline V gene, CDR1 is DFQATT and CDR2 is SNEGSKA (reference sequence). The CDR3 covers 16 residues. The CDR3 loop is CSAPLTTSGPYNEQFF.

The chain couples TRBV20-1 to TRBJ1-1; TCRdb calls TRBD1, which cannot be checked without DNA. The CDR3 runs to 14 residues. Germline-derived CDR1 and CDR2 are DFQATT and SNEGSKA (reference sequence). The CDR3 reads CSALDRGQNTEAFF.